The clone carrying this T cell receptor beta chain was recorded a few times. It was RNA transcripts that yielded the amplified TCR beta CDR3 regions. A first-round RT-PCR of the TCR CDR3 used the HTBI primer set. TCRdb analysed the multiplex PCR reads with MiXCR anew, one entry per CDR3 protein. The profile covers about 540,000 distinct CDR3 sequences, with 46% appearing a single time and about 8.2% taken by the ten largest. Germline V lookup: CDR1 SEHNR, CDR2 FQNEAQ (reference sequence). This CDR3 spans 15 amino acids. V was trimmed by 5 bases and J by 2 bases, leaving 15 bases between them. These data are taken from a study of T cells in Graves' hyperthyroidism and ophthalmopathy.

The chain couples TRBV7-9 to TRBJ1-1; D is ambiguous. This clonotype was sampled from a woman aged 18 to 35 with Graves' hyperthyroidism. The sequencing input was peripheral blood or thyroid tissue (not recorded which). CDR3 residues: CASSPPLIINTEAFF. The CDR3 DNA reads as TGTGCCAGCAGCCCACCCTTAATCATTAACACTGAAGCTTTCTTT.